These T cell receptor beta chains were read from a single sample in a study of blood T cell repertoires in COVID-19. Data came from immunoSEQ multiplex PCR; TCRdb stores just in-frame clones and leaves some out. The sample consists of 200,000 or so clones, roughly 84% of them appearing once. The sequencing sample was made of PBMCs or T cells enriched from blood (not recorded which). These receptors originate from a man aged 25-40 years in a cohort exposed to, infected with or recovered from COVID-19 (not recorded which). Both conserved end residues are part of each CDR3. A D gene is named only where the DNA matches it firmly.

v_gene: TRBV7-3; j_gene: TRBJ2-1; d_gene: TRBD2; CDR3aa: CASSLTTSVNEQFF; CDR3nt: TGTGCCAGCAGCTTAACGACTAGCGTCAATGAGCAGTTCTTC
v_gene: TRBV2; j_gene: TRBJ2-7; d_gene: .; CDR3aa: CASTRGPSYEQYF; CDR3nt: TGTGCCAGCACCAGGGGCCCCTCCTACGAGCAGTACTTC
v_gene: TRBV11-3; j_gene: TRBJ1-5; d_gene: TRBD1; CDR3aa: CASSHPGQRNQPQHF; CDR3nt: TGTGCCAGCAGCCACCCGGGACAGCGCAATCAGCCCCAGCATTTT
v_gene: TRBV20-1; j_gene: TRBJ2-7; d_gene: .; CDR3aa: CSASSVTGSYEQYF; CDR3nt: TGCAGTGCTAGTTCTGTGACTGGCTCCTACGAGCAGTACTTC
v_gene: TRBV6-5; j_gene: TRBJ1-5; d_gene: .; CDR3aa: CASSPFKPFNQPQHF; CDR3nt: TGTGCCAGCAGTCCGTTCAAGCCCTTCAATCAGCCCCAGCATTTT
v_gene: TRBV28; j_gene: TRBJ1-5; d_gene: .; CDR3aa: CASRGVAQPQHF; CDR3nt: TGTGCCAGCCGGGGGGTCGCGCAGCCCCAGCATTTT
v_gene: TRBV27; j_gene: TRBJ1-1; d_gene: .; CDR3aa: CASSLSRTQKKNTEAFF; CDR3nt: TGTGCCAGCAGTTTATCGAGGACACAGAAAAAGAACACTGAAGCTTTCTTT
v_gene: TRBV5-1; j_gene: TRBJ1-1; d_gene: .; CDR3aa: CASSFDAGENTEAFF; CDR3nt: TGCGCCAGCAGCTTTGATGCAGGGGAGAACACTGAAGCTTTCTTT
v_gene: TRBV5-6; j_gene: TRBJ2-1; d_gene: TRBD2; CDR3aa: CASSLRLAGVVSYNEQFF; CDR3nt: TGTGCCAGCAGCTTGAGACTAGCGGGTGTCGTCTCCTACAATGAGCAGTTCTTC
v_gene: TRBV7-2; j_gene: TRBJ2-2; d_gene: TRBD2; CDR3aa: CASSPGGARTGELFF; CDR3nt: TGTGCCAGCAGCCCGGGGGGAGCGCGCACCGGGGAGCTGTTTTTT
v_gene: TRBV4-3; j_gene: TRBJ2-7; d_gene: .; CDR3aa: CASSQAAGAFYEQYF; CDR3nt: TGCGCCAGCAGCCAGGCGGCGGGCGCCTTCTACGAGCAGTACTTC